The T cell receptor (beta chain) under discussion was sequenced for a study of cytomegalovirus exposure and HLA in healthy donors. Both 60 Vbeta primers and 13 Jbeta primers went into the PCR. The repertoire was sequenced with immunoSEQ multiplex PCR; TCRdb's copy has only in-frame clones and lacks some. This table holds roughly 130,000 clones, about 82% found once. What was sequenced was PBMCs. This TCR came from a boy younger than 18 in good health and CMV-seronegative.

The CDR3 DNA reads TGTGCCAGCAGTCGACAGGGCGGGGACTATGGCTACACCTTC. It specifies CASSRQGGDYGYTF. This chain connects TRBV6-1 to TRBJ1-2; 7 positions match TRBD1. The CDR3 spans 14 residues. Looked up from germline, CDR1 is MNHNS and CDR2 is SASEGT. With 5 bases clipped from V and 3 bases from J, the junction kept 6 bases outside the gene matches.